This T cell receptor (beta chain) was documented in a study of T cells after yellow fever vaccination. Study in general: Preparation of fractions with low cell numbers was performed using SMART-Seq v4 Ultra Low Input.

This clonotype was counted at least ten times. This CDR3 has 14 amino acids. The V gene's germline CDR1 is MNHEY and CDR2 SVGEGT. Trimming took off 6 bases at V and 1 base at J, with 12 bases between the two ends. TCRdb processed the 5' RACE reads anew with MiXCR; each CDR3 protein has one entry. The sample shows some 300,000 distinct CDR3 sequences, approximately 10% of them seen only once. This TCR was recovered from a young man who received the YFV17D yellow fever vaccine. The sample was CD4+ T cells sorted from PBMCs, taken 5 days after the yellow fever booster vaccination. The chain joins TRBV6-2 or TRBV6-3 to TRBJ1-1; the D is unclear. CDR3 DNA: TGTGCCAGCAGCCTTGGATCTGAGAACACTGAAGCTTTCTTT. It is translated as CASSLGSENTEAFF.